This T cell receptor beta chain was identified during a study of T-cell reconstitution after alpha-beta-depleted transplantation in children. TCRbeta library construction was performed incorporating unique molecular identifiers. TCRdb re-analysed the PCR reads in MiXCR, keeping a single row per CDR3 protein. The sample lists around 340,000 distinct CDR3 sequences, roughly 15% seen once, with 4.3% in the top ten. Germline V CDR1 and CDR2: LNHDA, SQIVND (reference sequence). This CDR3 region has 14 residues. V lost 9 bases and J lost 4, with 16 bases in between. The clonotype originates from a human donor who donated a stem cell graft to a child with Fanconi anemia. The chain has TRBV19 and TRBJ1-5, with D possibly matching TRBD1 (6 bases). The sequencing here drew on PBMCs, taken from the stem cell graft. The CDR3, as DNA: TGTGCCAGCCGCCCGGGGACACCTAATCAGCCCCAGCATTTT. It yields the protein CASRPGTPNQPQHF. Full variable domain (outside the CDR3, taken from reference TRBV19 and TRBJ1-5): DGGITQSPKYLFRKEGQNVTLSCEQNLNHDAMYWYRQDPGQGLRLIYYSQIVNDFQKGDIAEGYSVSREKKESFPLTVTSAQKNPTAFYLCASRPGTPNQPQHFGDGTRLSIL.